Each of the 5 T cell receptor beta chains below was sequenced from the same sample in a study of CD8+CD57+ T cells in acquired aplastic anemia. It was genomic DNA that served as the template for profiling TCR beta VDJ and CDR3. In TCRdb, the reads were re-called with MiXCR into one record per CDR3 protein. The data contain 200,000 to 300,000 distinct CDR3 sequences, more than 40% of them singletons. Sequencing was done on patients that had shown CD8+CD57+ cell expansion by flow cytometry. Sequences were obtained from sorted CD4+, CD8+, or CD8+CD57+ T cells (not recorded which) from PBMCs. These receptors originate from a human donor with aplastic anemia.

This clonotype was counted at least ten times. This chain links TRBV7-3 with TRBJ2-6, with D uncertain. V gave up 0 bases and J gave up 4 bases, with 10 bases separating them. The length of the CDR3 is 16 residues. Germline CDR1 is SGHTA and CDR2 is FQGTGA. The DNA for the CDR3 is TGTGCCAGCAGCTTAACCCCTACGCTCGGGGCCAACGTCCTGACTTTC. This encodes CASSLTPTLGANVLTF.

The CDR3, as DNA: TGTGCCAGCAGCTTAGGCGGGACAGGGATTTCACCCCTCCACTTT. Translated, it gives CASSLGGTGISPLHF. The chain couples TRBV7-9 to TRBJ1-6, with TRBD1 identical over 9 bases. V lost 1 base, J lost 9 bases, and 4 bases stayed unmatched. This CDR3 spans 15 amino acids. The germline V gene encodes CDR1 SEHNR and CDR2 FQNEAQ (reference sequence).

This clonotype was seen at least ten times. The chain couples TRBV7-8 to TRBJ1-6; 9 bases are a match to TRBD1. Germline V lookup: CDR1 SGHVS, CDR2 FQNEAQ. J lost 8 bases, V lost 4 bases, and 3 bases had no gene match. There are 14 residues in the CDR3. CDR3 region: CASSSDRGYSPLHF. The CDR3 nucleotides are TGTGCCAGCAGCTCCGACAGGGGGTATTCACCCCTCCACTTT.

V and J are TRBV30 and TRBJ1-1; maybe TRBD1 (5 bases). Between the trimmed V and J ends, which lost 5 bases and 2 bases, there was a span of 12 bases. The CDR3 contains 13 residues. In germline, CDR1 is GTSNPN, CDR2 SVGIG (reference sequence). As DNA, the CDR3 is TGTGCCTGGGGGACCGCCCAAAACACTGAAGCTTTCTTT. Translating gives CAWGTAQNTEAFF.

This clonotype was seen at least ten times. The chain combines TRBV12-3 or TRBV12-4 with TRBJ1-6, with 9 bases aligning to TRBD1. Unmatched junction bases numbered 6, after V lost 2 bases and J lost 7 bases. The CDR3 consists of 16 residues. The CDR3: CASSLTGTGQNSPLHF. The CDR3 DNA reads TGTGCCAGCAGTTTAACAGGGACAGGGCAAAATTCACCCCTCCACTTT.